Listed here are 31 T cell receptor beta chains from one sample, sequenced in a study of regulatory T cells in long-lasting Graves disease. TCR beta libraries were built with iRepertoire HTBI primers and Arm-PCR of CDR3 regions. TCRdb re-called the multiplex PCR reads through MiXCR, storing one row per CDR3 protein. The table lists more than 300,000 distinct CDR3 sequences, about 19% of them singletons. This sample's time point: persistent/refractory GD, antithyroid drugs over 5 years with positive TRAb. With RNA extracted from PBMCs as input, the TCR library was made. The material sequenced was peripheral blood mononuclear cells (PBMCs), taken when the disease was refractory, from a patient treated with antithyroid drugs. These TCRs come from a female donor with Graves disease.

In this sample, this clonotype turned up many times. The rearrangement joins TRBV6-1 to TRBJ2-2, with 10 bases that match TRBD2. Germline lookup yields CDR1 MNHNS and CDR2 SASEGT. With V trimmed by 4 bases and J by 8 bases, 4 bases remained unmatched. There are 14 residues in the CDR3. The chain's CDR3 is CASSVELAGGELFF. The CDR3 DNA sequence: TGTGCCAGCAGTGTAGAACTAGCGGGAGGGGAGCTGTTTTTT.

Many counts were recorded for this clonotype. CDR3 sequence reads: CASEILPYGYTF. The DNA for the CDR3 is TGTGCCAGCGAAATACTGCCCTATGGCTACACCTTC. This chain connects TRBV2 to TRBJ1-2; D is uncertain. This CDR3 region has 12 residues. The germline gives CDR1 SNHLY, CDR2 FYNNEI. V lost 8 bases, J lost 4 bases, and 11 bases lay in between.

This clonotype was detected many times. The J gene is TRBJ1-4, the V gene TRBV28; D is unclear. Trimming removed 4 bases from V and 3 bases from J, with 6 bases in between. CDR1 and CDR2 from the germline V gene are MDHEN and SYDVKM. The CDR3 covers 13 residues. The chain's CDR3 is CASSSGANEKLFF. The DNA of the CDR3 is TGTGCCAGCAGTTCCGGAGCTAATGAAAAACTGTTTTTT.

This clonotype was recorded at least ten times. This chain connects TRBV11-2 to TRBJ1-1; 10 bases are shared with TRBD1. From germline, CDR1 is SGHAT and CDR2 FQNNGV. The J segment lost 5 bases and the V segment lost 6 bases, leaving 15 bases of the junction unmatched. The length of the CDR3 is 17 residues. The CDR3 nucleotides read TGTGCCAGCAGTATCCGACAGGGGGCGGGGGTGGGGACTGAAGCTTTCTTT. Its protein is CASSIRQGAGVGTEAFF.

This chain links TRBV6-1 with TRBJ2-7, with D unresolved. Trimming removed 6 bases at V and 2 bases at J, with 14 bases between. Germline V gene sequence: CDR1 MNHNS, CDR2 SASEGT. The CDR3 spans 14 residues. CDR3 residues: CASSPGPNTYEQYF. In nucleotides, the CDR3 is TGTGCCAGCAGCCCCGGGCCCAACACCTACGAGCAGTACTTC.

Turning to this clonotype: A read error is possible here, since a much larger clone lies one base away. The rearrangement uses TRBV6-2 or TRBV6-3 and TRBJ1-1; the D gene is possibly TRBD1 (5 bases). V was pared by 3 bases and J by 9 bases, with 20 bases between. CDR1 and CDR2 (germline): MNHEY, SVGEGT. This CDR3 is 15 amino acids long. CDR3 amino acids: CASSYSGPNWAKAFF. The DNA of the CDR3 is TGTGCCAGCAGTTATTCGGGACCCAATTGGGCGAAAGCTTTCTTT.

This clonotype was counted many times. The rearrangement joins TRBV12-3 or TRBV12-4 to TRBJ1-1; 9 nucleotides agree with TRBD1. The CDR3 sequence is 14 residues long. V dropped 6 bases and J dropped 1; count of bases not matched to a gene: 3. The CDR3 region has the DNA TGTGCCAGCAGCGACAGGGGGAAGAACACTGAAGCTTTCTTT. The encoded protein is CASSDRGKNTEAFF.

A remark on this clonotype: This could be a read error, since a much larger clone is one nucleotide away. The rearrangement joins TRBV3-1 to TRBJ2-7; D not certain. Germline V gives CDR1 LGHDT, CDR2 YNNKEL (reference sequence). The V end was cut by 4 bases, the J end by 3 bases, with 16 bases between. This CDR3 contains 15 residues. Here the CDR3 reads CASSLTSRPGYEQYF. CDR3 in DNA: TGTGCCAGCAGCCTTACCTCGAGGCCAGGCTACGAGCAGTACTTC.

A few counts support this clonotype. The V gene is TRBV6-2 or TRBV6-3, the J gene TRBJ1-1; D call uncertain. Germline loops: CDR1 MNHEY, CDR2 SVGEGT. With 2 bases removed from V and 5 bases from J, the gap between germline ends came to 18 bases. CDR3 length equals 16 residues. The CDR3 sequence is CASSYVVGMGGTEAFF. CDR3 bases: TGTGCCAGCAGTTACGTGGTAGGGATGGGAGGAACTGAAGCTTTCTTT.

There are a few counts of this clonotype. The CDR3 DNA reads as TGCAGTGCTAGAGAACCGGCTGTTTACGAGCAGTACTTC. The encoded protein is CSAREPAVYEQYF. V is TRBV20-1 and J is TRBJ2-7; D is unclear. Germline V gene data show CDR1 as DFQATT and CDR2 as SNEGSKA (reference sequence). V was clipped by 0 bases and J by 4 bases, with 10 bases between them. The CDR3 contains 13 residues.

The CDR3 coding sequence is TGTGCCAGCAGTTCCTACCCGACCCTGGACAGTCCCCACGACATTCAGTACTTC. It specifies CASSSYPTLDSPHDIQYF. The V gene is TRBV6-2 or TRBV6-3, the J gene TRBJ2-4; a possible D gene is TRBD1 (6 bases). The CDR3 is 18 amino acids. V lost 4 bases, J lost 8 bases, and 27 bases lay in between. In germline, CDR1 is MNHEY, CDR2 SVGEGT.

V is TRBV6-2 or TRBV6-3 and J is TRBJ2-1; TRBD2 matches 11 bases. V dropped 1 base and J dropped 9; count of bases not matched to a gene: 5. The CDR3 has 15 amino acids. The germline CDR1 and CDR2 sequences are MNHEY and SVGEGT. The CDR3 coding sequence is TGTGCCAGCAGTTACTTAGCGGGGGGGCTCGGTGAGCAGTTCTTC. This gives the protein CASSYLAGGLGEQFF.

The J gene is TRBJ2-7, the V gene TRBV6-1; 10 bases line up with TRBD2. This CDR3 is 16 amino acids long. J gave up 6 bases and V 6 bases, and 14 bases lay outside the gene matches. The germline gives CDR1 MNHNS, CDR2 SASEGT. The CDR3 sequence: CASRGAELAGVAEQYF. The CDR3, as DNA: TGTGCCAGCAGGGGGGCAGAGCTAGCGGGAGTCGCCGAGCAGTACTTC.

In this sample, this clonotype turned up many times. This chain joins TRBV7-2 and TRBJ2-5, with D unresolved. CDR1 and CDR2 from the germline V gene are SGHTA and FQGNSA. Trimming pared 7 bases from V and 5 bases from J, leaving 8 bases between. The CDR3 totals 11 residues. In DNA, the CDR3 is TGTGCCAGCACTGACGCGGAGACCCAGTACTTC. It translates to CASTDAETQYF. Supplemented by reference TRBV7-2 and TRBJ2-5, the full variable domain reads GAGVSQSPSNKVTEKGKDVELRCDPISGHTALYWYRQSLGQGLEFLIYFQGNSAPDKSGLPSDRFSAERTGGSVSTLTIQRTQQEDSAVYLCASTDAETQYFGPGTRLLVL.

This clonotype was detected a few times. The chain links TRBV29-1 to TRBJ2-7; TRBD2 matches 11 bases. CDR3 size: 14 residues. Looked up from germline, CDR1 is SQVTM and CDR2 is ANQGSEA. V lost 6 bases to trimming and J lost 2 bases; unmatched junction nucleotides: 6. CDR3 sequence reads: CSVKTSGAPYEQYF. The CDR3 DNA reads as TGCAGCGTGAAGACTAGCGGGGCTCCCTACGAGCAGTACTTC.

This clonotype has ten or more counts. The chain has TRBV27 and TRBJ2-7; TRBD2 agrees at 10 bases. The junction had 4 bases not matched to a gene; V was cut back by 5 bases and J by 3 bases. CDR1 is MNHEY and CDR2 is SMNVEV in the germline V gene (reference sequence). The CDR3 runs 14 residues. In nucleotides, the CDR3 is TGTGCCAGCAGTATAGCGGGAGGAGGCTACGAGCAGTACTTC. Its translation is CASSIAGGGYEQYF.

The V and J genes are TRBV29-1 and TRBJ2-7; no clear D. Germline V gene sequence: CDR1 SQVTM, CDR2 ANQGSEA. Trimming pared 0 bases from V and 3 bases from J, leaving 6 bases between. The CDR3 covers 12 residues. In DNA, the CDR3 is TGCAGCGTTGAAGATCTCAGCTACGAGCAGTACTTC. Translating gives CSVEDLSYEQYF.

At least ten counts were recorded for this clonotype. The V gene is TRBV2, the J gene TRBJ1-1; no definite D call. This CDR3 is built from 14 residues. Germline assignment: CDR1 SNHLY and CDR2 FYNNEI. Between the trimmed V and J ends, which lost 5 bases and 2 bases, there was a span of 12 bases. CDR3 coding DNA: TGTGCCAGCAGTTTATGGGCAGCCAACACTGAAGCTTTCTTT. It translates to CASSLWAANTEAFF.

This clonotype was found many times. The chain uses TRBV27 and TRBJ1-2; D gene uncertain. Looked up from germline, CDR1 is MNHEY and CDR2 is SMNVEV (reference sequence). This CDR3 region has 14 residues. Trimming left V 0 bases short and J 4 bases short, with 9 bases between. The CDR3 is CASSLSRMSYGYTF. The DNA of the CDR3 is TGTGCCAGCAGTTTATCGAGGATGAGCTATGGCTACACCTTC.

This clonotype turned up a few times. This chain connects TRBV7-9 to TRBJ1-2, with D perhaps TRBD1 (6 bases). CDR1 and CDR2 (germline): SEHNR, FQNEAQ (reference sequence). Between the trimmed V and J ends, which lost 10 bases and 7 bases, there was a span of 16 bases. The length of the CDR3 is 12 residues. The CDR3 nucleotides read TGTGCCACCCGGGACTCAGGGGCTGGCTACACCTTC. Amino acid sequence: CATRDSGAGYTF.

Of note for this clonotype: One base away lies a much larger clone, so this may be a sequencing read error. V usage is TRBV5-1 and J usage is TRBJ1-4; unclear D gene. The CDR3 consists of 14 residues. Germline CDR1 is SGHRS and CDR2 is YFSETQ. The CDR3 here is CTSRLDPQSEKLFF. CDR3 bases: TGCACCAGCAGGCTTGACCCTCAGAGTGAAAAACTGTTTTTT.

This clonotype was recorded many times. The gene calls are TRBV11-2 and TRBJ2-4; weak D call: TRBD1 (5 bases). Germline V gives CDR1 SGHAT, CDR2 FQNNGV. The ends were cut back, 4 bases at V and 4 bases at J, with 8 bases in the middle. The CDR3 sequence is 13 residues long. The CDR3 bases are TGTGCCAGCAGCTCGACAGTGAAAAACATTCAGTACTTC. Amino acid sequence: CASSSTVKNIQYF.

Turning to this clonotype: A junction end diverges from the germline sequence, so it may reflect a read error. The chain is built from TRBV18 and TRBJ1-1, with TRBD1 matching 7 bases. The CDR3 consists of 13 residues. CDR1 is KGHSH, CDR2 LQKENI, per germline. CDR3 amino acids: CASSKGQTTGAFF. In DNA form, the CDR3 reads TGTGCCAGCTCAAAGGGACAGACCACTGGAGCTTTCTTT. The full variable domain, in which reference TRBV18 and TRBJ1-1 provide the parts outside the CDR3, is NAGVMQNPRHLVRRRGQEARLRCSPMKGHSHVYWYRQLPEEGLKFMVYLQKENIIDESGMPKERFSAEFPKEGPSILRIQQVVRGDSAAYFCASSKGQTTGAFFGQGTRLTVV.

The CDR3 spells CASSPQPSGNTIYF. As DNA, the CDR3 is TGTGCCAGCAGTCCACAGCCCTCTGGAAACACCATATATTTT. The chain recombines TRBV2 with TRBJ1-3; D is ambiguous. The V gene's germline CDR1 is SNHLY and CDR2 FYNNEI. CDR3 size: 14 residues. Trimming shortened V by 5 bases and J by 0 bases, and 8 bases separated the two germline ends.

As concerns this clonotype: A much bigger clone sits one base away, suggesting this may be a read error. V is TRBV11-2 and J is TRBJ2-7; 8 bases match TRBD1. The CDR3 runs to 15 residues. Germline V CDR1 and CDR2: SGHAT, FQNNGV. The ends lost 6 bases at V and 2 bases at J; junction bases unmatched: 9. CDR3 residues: CASSRGRGPPYEQYF. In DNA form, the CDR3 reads TGTGCCAGCAGTCGGGGCAGGGGGCCCCCCTACGAGCAGTACTTC.

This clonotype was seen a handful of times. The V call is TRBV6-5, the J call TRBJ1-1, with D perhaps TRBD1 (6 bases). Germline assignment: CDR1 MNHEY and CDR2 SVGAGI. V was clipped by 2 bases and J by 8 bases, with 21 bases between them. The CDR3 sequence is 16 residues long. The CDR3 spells CASSYQAGRGEKEAFF. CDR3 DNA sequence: TGTGCCAGCAGTTACCAGGCAGGGAGGGGGGAAAAGGAAGCTTTCTTT.

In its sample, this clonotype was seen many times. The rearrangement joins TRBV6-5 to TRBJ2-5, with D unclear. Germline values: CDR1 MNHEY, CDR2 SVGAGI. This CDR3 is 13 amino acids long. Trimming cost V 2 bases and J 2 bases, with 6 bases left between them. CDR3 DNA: TGTGCCAGCAGTTACCCGACTCAAGAGACCCAGTACTTC. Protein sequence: CASSYPTQETQYF.

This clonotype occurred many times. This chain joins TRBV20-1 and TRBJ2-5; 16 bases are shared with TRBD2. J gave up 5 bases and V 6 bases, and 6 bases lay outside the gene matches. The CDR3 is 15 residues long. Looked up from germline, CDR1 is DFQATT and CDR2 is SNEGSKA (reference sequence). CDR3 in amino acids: CSATGTSGRGETQYF. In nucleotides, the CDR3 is TGCAGTGCCACCGGGACTAGCGGGAGGGGTGAGACCCAGTACTTC.

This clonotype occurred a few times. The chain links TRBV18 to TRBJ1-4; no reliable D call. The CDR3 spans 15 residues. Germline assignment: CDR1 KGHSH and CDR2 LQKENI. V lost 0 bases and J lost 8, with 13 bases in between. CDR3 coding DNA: TGTGCCAGCTCACCACCATCCCGGGTGAAGGAAAAACTGTTTTTT. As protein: CASSPPSRVKEKLFF.

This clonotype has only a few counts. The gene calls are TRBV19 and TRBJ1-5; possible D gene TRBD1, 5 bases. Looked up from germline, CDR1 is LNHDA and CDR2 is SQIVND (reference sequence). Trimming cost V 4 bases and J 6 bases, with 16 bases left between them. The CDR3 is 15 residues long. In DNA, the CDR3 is TGTGCCAGTAGTAGCCGCGTGGGGGGTGGTCAGCCCCAGCATTTT. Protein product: CASSSRVGGGQPQHF.

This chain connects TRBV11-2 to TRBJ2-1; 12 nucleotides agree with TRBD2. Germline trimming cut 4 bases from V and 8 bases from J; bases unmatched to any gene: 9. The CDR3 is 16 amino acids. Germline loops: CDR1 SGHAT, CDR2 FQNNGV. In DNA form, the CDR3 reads TGTGCCAGCAGCTCGAGACTAGCGGGAGTCGTCTATGAGCAGTTCTTC. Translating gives CASSSRLAGVVYEQFF. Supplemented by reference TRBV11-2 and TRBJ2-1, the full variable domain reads EAGVAQSPRYKIIEKRQSVAFWCNPISGHATLYWYQQILGQGPKLLIQFQNNGVVDDSQLPKDRFSAERLKGVDSTLKIQPAKLEDSAVYLCASSSRLAGVVYEQFFGPGTRLTVL.